This T cell receptor (beta chain) came from a study of spatial heterogeneity in lung cancer. Study-wide results and caveats: The study found ubiquitous expanded tumor TCRs in blood more at resection than follow-up.

V was pared by 5 bases and J by 4 bases, with 12 bases between. The CDR3 loop spans 14 amino acids. Germline V CDR1 and CDR2: SGHAT, FQDESV (reference sequence). Concerning this clonotype itself: What it binds is unknown.

MiXCR, applied by TCRdb to the 5' RACE reads, yields one record per CDR3 protein. The repertoire includes just under 95,000 distinct CDR3 sequences, over 9.5% of them detected once, and about 41% sits in the top ten. Time point specified: sample taken at primary tumor resection. The authors sequenced whole RNA from tumor, nontumor lung or frozen PBMC without sorting. The material sequenced was PBMCs, taken at surgery. The TCR originated in a male donor with early-stage non-small cell lung cancer. The V and J genes are TRBV11-1 and TRBJ2-1, with D perhaps TRBD1 (6 bases). The chain's CDR3 is CASSPRDRYNEQFF. Here the CDR3 DNA reads TGTGCCAGCAGCCCCCGCGACAGGTACAATGAGCAGTTCTTC.